This record covers a single TCR beta chain. Its specificity is unknown. Lactation, pregnancy, other autoimmune disease or uncontrolled infection led to exclusion of patients. Orbital computed tomography, thyroid ultrasound, serum thyroxine and TRAb, and clinical symptoms together informed the diagnoses. The data derive from a study of T cells in Graves' hyperthyroidism and ophthalmopathy. The TCR beta CDR3 regions underwent amplification using RNA transcripts as the source. HTBI primers were the set used in a first-round RT-PCR of the TCR CDR3. One entry per CDR3 protein results from TCRdb running MiXCR on the multiplex PCR reads. The top ten hold under 8% of the sample, which has hundreds of thousands of distinct CDR3 sequences, just under 45% seen once. Findings and caveats of the study: Ophthalmopathy was identified by the model a median roughly six months ahead of onset. Blood also carried most thyroid clonotypes expanded above 0.001.

Sequencing used peripheral blood or thyroid tissue (not recorded which). The TCR originated in an adult man with Graves' disease, either hyperthyroidism or ophthalmopathy (not recorded which).

This chain's CDR3 is CASSLWDREDTEAFF. CDR3 coding DNA: TGTGCCAGCAGCCTTTGGGACAGGGAGGACACTGAAGCTTTCTTT. This chain links TRBV7-9 with TRBJ1-1, with 9 bases identical to TRBD1. The CDR3 runs 15 residues. Germline CDR1 is SEHNR and CDR2 is FQNEAQ (reference sequence). The trim removed 5 bases at V and 3 bases at J, leaving 7 bases unmatched.